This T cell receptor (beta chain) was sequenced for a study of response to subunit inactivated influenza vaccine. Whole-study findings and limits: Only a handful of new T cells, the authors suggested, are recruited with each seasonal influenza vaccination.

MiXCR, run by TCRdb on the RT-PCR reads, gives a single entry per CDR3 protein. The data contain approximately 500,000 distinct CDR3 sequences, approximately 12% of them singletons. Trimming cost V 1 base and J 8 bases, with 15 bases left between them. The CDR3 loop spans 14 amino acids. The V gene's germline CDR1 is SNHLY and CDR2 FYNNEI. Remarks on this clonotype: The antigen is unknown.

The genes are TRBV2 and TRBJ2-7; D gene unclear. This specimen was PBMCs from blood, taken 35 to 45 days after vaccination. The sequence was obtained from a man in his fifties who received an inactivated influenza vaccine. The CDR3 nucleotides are TGTGCCAGCAGTGAAGGACCCGTCGTGAAGAAGCAGTACTTC. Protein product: CASSEGPVVKKQYF.